This T cell receptor beta chain comes out of a study of cytomegalovirus exposure and HLA in healthy donors (dated by TCRdb to the late 2010s). Turning to the overall study: An earlier analysis of more than 550 of the donors reported under 300 Gb of sequence data and around 110 million unique TCR beta sequences obtained from about 179 million T cells. An early release that covered fewer than 750 HLA-typed donors contained about 300 gigabases of sequencing data and 80 million or so unique TCR sequences. Of the 350 to 400 genotyped donors, roughly 85% fell in the genetic ancestry cluster associated with self-reported Caucasian donors. The aim of the study was to test whether cataloging public T cell receptors could identify signatures of past pathogen exposure. Using immunosequencing, the study profiled T cell repertoires from about 650 subjects and related those repertoires to cytomegalovirus serostatus. In addition to the first cohort of 650 to 750 subjects, a separate validation cohort of some 120 different subjects was used. High-throughput TCR immunosequencing, statistical association of individual TCRs with disease status, and machine learning were combined to predict cytomegalovirus infection status. To study patterns of TCR occurrence, a later analysis re-analyzed previously published TCR beta repertoires from under 750 donors and added high-resolution HLA genotyping. In the later analysis, no new phenotypic data were used to find candidate immune exposures; instead, reliance was placed on TCR beta sequences and their occurrence across donors. An earlier analysis of about 620 of the donors applied high-throughput TCR beta sequencing to assess whether each TCR beta V gene segment acted as functional or pseudogenic. Alongside the repertoire data, information on donor age, sex, ethnicity and CMV serostatus was compiled. A later genetic analysis used genome-wide SNP genotypes for about 55% of the 666 donors, treating that subset as a discovery cohort. Every repertoire in the discovery cohort had been generated on one and the same sequencing platform. Class I and class II HLA loci were covered by the typing at four-digit resolution. Typing coverage varied by locus: about 620-630 donors for A, B, C, DRB1 and DQB1; about 520 for DQA1; more than 600 for DPA1; roughly 470 for DPB1. Roughly 5 DR-DQ haplotypes were handled as single units for association and clustering, since linkage in the cohort was strong. Across 398 genotyped donors of the cohort, an average of approximately 240,000 unique TCR beta nucleotide sequences per donor were sequenced, and around 19% of those sequences were non-productive. General findings and caveats noted by the study authors: A later analysis associated around 16,000 TCR beta sequences with specific HLA alleles at a false discovery rate of 0.05. According to a later analysis, most CMV-associated TCR beta chains appeared to be HLA-restricted, and the HLA associations seemed to be driven largely by CMV exposure. Roughly uniform sequencing depth across donors was assumed in presence/absence analyses, although this assumption may not hold. Because some donors lacked HLA typing at each locus, the association tests relied only on the typed subset. A later analysis found that HLA-associated TCR beta chains were more clonally expanded and had lower generation probabilities than equally common non-associated chains. Across donors, most TCR sequences were observed very rarely, whereas some public TCRs were present in many individuals. A later genetic analysis reported fewer N-insertions in productive TCRs among donors in an Asian-associated ancestry cluster than the approximately 700-donor mean. Because counts were too low, around 17 rarely observed V segments, including chromosome 9 orphons, were left out of the earlier analysis of approximately 580 of the donors. Linkage disequilibrium might explain the correlated functional status among segregating V segments, but an unknown experimental factor could not be ruled out. Strong co-occurrence of HLA alleles, especially DR and DQ, made assigning TCR associations to individual alleles difficult. It was suggested by the authors that the approach could potentially be generalized to other disease states and immunological phenotypes. The study listed 150 to 200 TCR beta chains as associated with cytomegalovirus. A further reported finding was that TCR beta sequences accurately predicted the HLA-A and HLA-B alleles for most subjects in the first cohort. A group of highly shared sequence variants was considered likely to be a technical artifact of the sequencing pipeline. Immune exposure information for the cohort was limited to CMV serostatus. The cohort was sequenced for TCR beta chains only, and without alpha or paired-chain data the features that could be detected were limited. The classifier was reported to diagnose cytomegalovirus status with high specificity and sensitivity in both the original cohort and the validation cohort. A later genetic analysis associated a missense DCLRE1C variant with V-gene and J-gene trimming of TCR beta chains, and an independent cohort replicated the association. In vitro tests confirmed that a few of the cytomegalovirus-associated TCR beta chains recognize cytomegalovirus antigens. Some IMGT-functional V segments, including TRBV6-2 and TRBV6-3, could not be told apart with the 87-base-pair reads, so those segments were excluded. According to a later analysis, parvovirus B19, influenza, CMV and Epstein-Barr virus appeared linked to several top co-occurrence clusters. An earlier analysis of roughly 570 of the donors showed that most TCR beta V segments appeared in productive rearrangements either about 90% or about 30% of the time, which broadly matched IMGT annotations. In a later analysis, the rate of TCR association differed among HLA loci, with DRB1 alleles having the most associated TCRs and HLA-C alleles having the fewest.

A word on this clone: The target of this receptor is not known. Per-base quality was not reported, and no clone a single base away is much larger than it.

The cohort was made up of 666 healthy bone marrow donors. Cohort members were all nominally healthy when sampled, although unrecorded immune exposures were likely present. The donor tested CMV seronegative and was one of the 352 seronegative cohort members. A peripheral blood sample was provided by each donor, and peripheral blood mononuclear cells were used for TCR beta sequencing. The Qiagen DNeasy Blood Extraction Kit was used to extract genomic DNA from the blood cell samples. Library method: the immunoSEQ multiplex PCR assay. The multiplex PCR relied on a mix of 60 forward primers for TCR Vbeta segments and 13 reverse primers for TCR Jbeta segments. The CDR3 region of rearranged TCR beta genes was amplified from genomic DNA by a multiplex PCR assay. The amplified TCR beta libraries were sequenced on the Illumina HiSeq System as 87-base-pair reads. On the study's bioinformatics: Across the 670 or so repertoires, a later analysis counted roughly 84 million unique TCR beta chains, about 10 million of which were shared by at least two donors. To remove PCR and sequencing errors, raw reads were error-corrected and collapsed into unique sequences using a nearest-neighbor algorithm that merged closely related sequences. To assign V, D and J gene segments, CDR3 sequences were aligned to IMGT reference sequences. For a sequence to be retained, a match of at least six nucleotides was required to both a V gene segment and a J gene segment. A rearrangement was called productive if the CDR3 had no stop codons and remained in frame with V and J, and every other rearrangement was called non-productive. CDR3 was defined by IMGT convention, running from the second conserved V-encoded cysteine to the conserved J-encoded phenylalanine. The earlier analysis of about 610 of the donors excluded sequences that lacked an unambiguous match to a single V gene segment. An earlier analysis of several hundred of the donors called V segments functional above 56.7% productive rearrangements and segregating when the between-donor standard deviation exceeded 5%. To diagnose cytomegalovirus status from the catalog of TCR beta chain sequences, a statistical classification framework was built. In a later analysis, TCR nucleotide sequences were compared against IMGT/GENE-DB human TR gene sequences so that V and J genes could be assigned. In a later analysis, CDR3 sequences and most-parsimonious VDJ recombination scenarios were assigned using the TCRdist pipeline. In a later analysis, each TCR beta chain was defined by its CDR3 amino acid sequence together with its V-gene family, and reads lacking a unique V-gene family were excluded. A later analysis removed 450 to 600 highly shared, low-generation-probability nucleotide sequences to deal with suspected cross-contamination and a sequencing artifact. For each public chain, a later analysis derived a clonal expansion index from normalized ranks of inferred template counts within each repertoire. A later analysis computed generation probabilities with a VDJ recombination model fitted to out-of-frame rearrangements, and checked the results against IGoR. Hypergeometric tests were used in a later analysis to score TCR-TCR, TCR-HLA and TCR-CMV co-occurrence, with a repertoire-size bias correction applied to the TCR pairs. False discovery rates were estimated in a later analysis by permuting HLA or CMV assignments 20 times. In a later analysis, co-occurring TCRs were grouped with DBSCAN, and TCRdist sequence similarity was added when clustering was performed within HLA-allele-positive subsets. Repertoires with fewer than 30,000 or more than 120,000 public chains were left out of co-occurrence clustering, as were several repertoires with anomalous nucleotide sharing. TCRdb provides this immuneACCESS table in a form limited to in-frame rearrangements. Some clones are lacking; in checked studies, under half of them reflect an unresolved V gene, and why the rest are absent is not known. That table is the source of V, J and clone size, and D and trimming were worked out from the DNA. Within this sample are about 150,000 clones, with about 83% of them counted one time only. The ten largest make up approximately 4% of the sample.

Trimming at the junction amounts to 7 bases on V and 4 bases on J, and the germline ends lie 10 bases apart. The CDR3, cysteine through phenylalanine, is 12 amino acids long. Just CDR3 DNA is preserved here, 36 bases in frame from base 1. CDR1 and CDR2 are drawn from the germline V gene (reference sequence): LNHDA, SQIVND. The receptor was derived from a middle-aged woman in good health and CMV-seronegative. Recombination joined TRBV19 with TRBJ1-1, with the D gene too uncertain to name. The sequencing input was PBMCs. CDR3 loop: CASNTAPTEAFF. The DNA is TGTGCCAGTAATACAGCCCCCACTGAAGCTTTCTTT.